These 18 T cell receptor beta chains share one sample of origin, sequenced in a study of T cell changes during pregnancy in multiple sclerosis. Repertoires were generated with immunoSEQ multiplex PCR, while TCRdb's copy carries only in-frame clones and drops some. The table includes more than 55,000 clones, approximately 91% detected once. The sequenced sample was peripheral blood, obtained in the second trimester of pregnancy. Every receptor here comes from a female donor with multiple sclerosis, enrolled in a pregnancy study.

The chain employs TRBV21-1 and TRBJ1-4; the D call TRBD1 from the table was never checked on the DNA. TRBV21-1 is annotated as a pseudogene. This CDR3 has 14 residues. DNA for the CDR3: TGTGCCAGCCAACTGACAGGGTATTGGGAAAAACTGTTTTTT. Translation: CASQLTGYWEKLFF.

The chain is built from TRBV19 and TRBJ1-1, with unresolved D. Deletions cut 11 bases from V and 10 bases from J, with 17 bases between. Looked up from germline, CDR1 is LNHDA and CDR2 is SQIVND (reference sequence). There are 11 residues in the CDR3. The CDR3: CALAGIRLAFF. CDR3 in DNA: TGTGCCTTAGCCGGGATCCGTTTAGCTTTCTTT.

In its sample, this clone was seen a few times. This chain joins TRBV4-2 and TRBJ2-7; TRBD1 matches at 8 bases. V lost 0 bases to trimming and J lost 3 bases; unmatched junction nucleotides: 4. Germline CDR1 and CDR2: LGHNA and YNFKEQ. The CDR3 length is 15 residues. In DNA form, the CDR3 reads TGTGCCAGCAGCCAAGACAGGGGGCAAATCTACGAGCAGTACTTC. Translation: CASSQDRGQIYEQYF.

This sequence joins TRBV30 and TRBJ2-1; 8 bases map to TRBD2. From germline, CDR1 is GTSNPN and CDR2 SVGIG (reference sequence). There are 19 residues in the CDR3. The junction had 14 bases not matched to a gene; V was cut back by 0 bases and J by 1 base. CDR3 nucleotide sequence: TGTGCCTGGAGTGTACTAGGGCGGGGGGTCCTCACGTCCTACAATGAGCAGTTCTTC. It is translated as CAWSVLGRGVLTSYNEQFF.

The CDR3 bases are TGTGCCAGCAGAAGACAGACGAACACTGAAGCTTTCTTT. It encodes CASRRQTNTEAFF. This sequence joins TRBV2 and TRBJ1-1; a possible D gene is TRBD1 (5 bases). The CDR3 runs to 13 residues. Germline V gene data show CDR1 as SNHLY and CDR2 as FYNNEI. V gave up 6 bases and J gave up 1 base, with 9 bases separating them.

The chain combines TRBV11-1 with TRBJ1-1; D gene uncertain. CDR3 length equals 13 residues. With 3 bases removed from V and 0 bases from J, the gap between germline ends came to 5 bases. The V gene's germline CDR1 is SGHAT and CDR2 FQDESV (reference sequence). DNA of the CDR3: TGTGCCAGCAGCTTTAGAATGAACACTGAAGCTTTCTTT. Translated, it gives CASSFRMNTEAFF.

This chain links TRBV5-1 with TRBJ2-7, with TRBD2 as a possible D gene (7 bases). The germline gives CDR1 SGHRS, CDR2 YFSETQ. V lost 4 bases and J 3 bases, leaving 17 bases between the germline ends. This CDR3 spans 15 amino acids. The CDR3, as DNA: TGCGCCAGCAGCCGGGGGGCAGTCACAGGCTACGAGCAGTACTTC. Its protein product is CASSRGAVTGYEQYF.

The rearrangement joins TRBV7-9 to TRBJ1-2; no firm D call. Between the trimmed V and J ends, which lost 1 base and 3 bases, there was a span of 12 bases. Per the germline V gene, CDR1 is SEHNR and CDR2 is FQNEAQ (reference sequence). The CDR3 runs to 15 residues. The CDR3 DNA sequence: TGTGCCAGCAGCTTAGGGGCAGCCCCCGACTATGGCTACACCTTC. Amino acids: CASSLGAAPDYGYTF.

The rearrangement links TRBV18 to TRBJ1-1; D is perhaps TRBD1 (5 bases). The length of the CDR3 is 14 residues. CDR1 KGHSH and CDR2 LQKENI come from the germline V gene. Trimming removed 5 bases at V and 4 bases at J, with 14 bases between. The CDR3 DNA follows: TGTGCCAGCTCATCGGGTCCAGGGATCACTGAAGCTTTCTTT. Protein product: CASSSGPGITEAFF.

This chain links TRBV5-1 with TRBJ1-3, with a weak D call TRBD1 (6 bases). The CDR3 spans 16 residues. Trimming stripped 4 bases from V and 0 bases from J, with 14 bases between. CDR1 and CDR2 (germline): SGHRS, YFSETQ. CDR3 nucleotide sequence: TGCGCCAGCAGCGTGGACAGTTTCATCTCTGGAAACACCATATATTTT. Residues: CASSVDSFISGNTIYF.

This chain uses TRBV2 with TRBJ2-1; D is undetermined. CDR1 SNHLY and CDR2 FYNNEI come from the germline V gene. Trimming left V 2 bases short and J 10 bases short, with 21 bases between. CDR3 length: 16 residues. The CDR3 sequence: CASSEPLRSAPREQFF. Here the CDR3 DNA reads TGTGCCAGCAGTGAACCTCTGAGGTCCGCCCCCAGAGAGCAGTTCTTC. The full variable domain, with the rest looked up from reference TRBV2 and TRBJ2-1, is EPEVTQTPSHQVTQMGQEVILRCVPISNHLYFYWYRQILGQKVEFLVSFYNNEISEKSEIFDDQFSVERPDGSNFTLKIRSTKLEDSAMYFCASSEPLRSAPREQFFGPGTRLTVL.

The rearrangement links TRBV7-2 to TRBJ1-1; weak D call: TRBD1 (6 bases). V was pared by 5 bases and J by 4 bases, with 14 bases between. The CDR3 totals 14 residues. Germline values: CDR1 SGHTA, CDR2 FQGNSA. CDR3 DNA: TGTGCCAGCAGCGCAATCAGGGGCGCCACTGAAGCTTTCTTT. It specifies CASSAIRGATEAFF.

The chain has TRBV27 and TRBJ1-5; tentatively, D is TRBD1 (5 bases). Germline V CDR1 and CDR2: MNHEY, SMNVEV (reference sequence). The CDR3 length is 14 residues. Trimming shortened V by 5 bases and J by 1 base, and 9 bases separated the two germline ends. Written as DNA, the CDR3 is TGTGCCAGCAGTGGCCAGGGAAGCAATCAGCCCCAGCATTTT. As protein: CASSGQGSNQPQHF.

The chain recombines TRBV27 with TRBJ1-2, with a tentative D call TRBD1 (5 bases). CDR1 MNHEY and CDR2 SMNVEV come from the germline V gene (reference sequence). With 3 bases removed from V and 7 bases from J, the gap between germline ends came to 15 bases. The CDR3 is made up of 14 amino acids. CDR3 residues: CASSFGGQSFGYTF. The CDR3, as DNA: TGTGCCAGCAGTTTCGGGGGTCAGTCGTTTGGCTACACCTTC.

V usage is TRBV5-1 and J usage is TRBJ1-3; 7 positions agree with TRBD1. With V trimmed by 0 bases and J by 4 bases, 7 bases remained unmatched. This CDR3 has 16 residues. Germline CDR1 and CDR2: SGHRS and YFSETQ. CDR3 nucleotides: TGCGCCAGCAGCTTGGCAGGGGGAAAGTTCGGAAACACCATATATTTT. Its translation is CASSLAGGKFGNTIYF.

The CDR3 spells CASSPSNTGELFF. The CDR3 DNA is TGTGCCAGCAGTCCGTCGAACACCGGGGAGCTGTTTTTT. The chain employs TRBV6-1 and TRBJ2-2; D not resolved. The CDR3 totals 13 residues. V dropped 5 bases and J dropped 0 bases, with 4 bases sitting between them. Looked up from germline, CDR1 is MNHNS and CDR2 is SASEGT.

This chain links TRBV5-4 with TRBJ2-7, with 7 bases matching TRBD1. Per germline, CDR1 SGHNT and CDR2 YYREEE (reference sequence). This CDR3 has 15 amino acids. After removal of 2 bases from V and 4 bases from J, the junction contained 9 bases not matched to a gene. Written as DNA, the CDR3 is TGTGCCAGCAGCTTCGACAGGGTACAGAATTACGAGCAGTACTTC. Translated: CASSFDRVQNYEQYF.

The gene calls are TRBV2 and TRBJ1-1; tentatively, D is TRBD1 (6 bases). Between the trimmed V and J ends, which lost 7 bases and 1 base, there was a span of 13 bases. CDR3 length equals 14 residues. Germline loops: CDR1 SNHLY, CDR2 FYNNEI. CDR3 residues: CASTIQGQNTEAFF. The DNA for the CDR3 is TGTGCCAGCACCATTCAGGGGCAGAACACTGAAGCTTTCTTT. The full variable domain, with the rest looked up from reference TRBV2 and TRBJ1-1, is EPEVTQTPSHQVTQMGQEVILRCVPISNHLYFYWYRQILGQKVEFLVSFYNNEISEKSEIFDDQFSVERPDGSNFTLKIRSTKLEDSAMYFCASTIQGQNTEAFFGQGTRLTVV.